Presented here are 28 T cell receptor beta chains from one specimen sequenced in a study of CD8+CD57+ T cells in acquired aplastic anemia. Genomic DNA, serving as template, underwent TCR beta VDJ and CDR3 profiling. TCRdb redid the calling of the reads with MiXCR, one entry per CDR3 protein. The sample lists a few hundred thousand distinct CDR3 sequences, 61% occurring once. The sequenced material came from sorted CD4+, CD8+, or CD8+CD57+ T cells (not recorded which) from PBMCs. The receptors were gathered from a human donor in good health.

This clonotype was recorded once. One junction end disagrees with the germline gene, perhaps due to a read error. The chain has TRBV7-7 and TRBJ2-5; tentatively, D is TRBD1 (6 bases). The CDR3 consists of 13 residues. From germline, CDR1 is SSHAT and CDR2 FNYEAQ (reference sequence). DNA of the CDR3: TGTGCTAGCAGCAAAGGGGGAAAAGAGACCCAGTACTTC. Residues: CASSKGGKETQYF. Full variable domain (rest looked up from reference TRBV7-7 and TRBJ2-5): GAGVSQSPRYKVTKRGQDVTLRCDPISSHATLYWYQQALGQGPEFLTYFNYEAQPDKSGLPSDRFSAERPEGSISTLTIQRTEQRDSAMYRCASSKGGKETQYFGPGTRLLVL.

This clonotype was recorded many times. This chain links TRBV6-5 with TRBJ2-1; 11 bases fit TRBD2. The CDR3 spans 17 residues. Germline V gene sequence: CDR1 MNHEY, CDR2 SVGAGI. V dropped 2 bases and J dropped 9; count of bases not matched to a gene: 12. The CDR3 reads CASSYAYTSGRVGEQFF. The CDR3 DNA reads as TGTGCCAGCAGTTACGCTTATACTAGCGGGAGAGTAGGTGAGCAGTTCTTC.

This clonotype was counted only a few times. The chain links TRBV6-5 to TRBJ2-7; the D gene is possibly TRBD1 (5 bases). Trimming took off 5 bases at V and 0 bases at J, with 8 bases between the two ends. The CDR3 length is 13 residues. CDR1 and CDR2 (germline): MNHEY, SVGAGI. The DNA of the CDR3 is TGTGCCAGCAGTCGGACATTCTCCTACGAGCAGTACTTC. This sequence encodes CASSRTFSYEQYF.

This chain uses TRBV12-3 or TRBV12-4 with TRBJ2-1; the D gene is possibly TRBD1 (7 bases). The CDR3 covers 14 residues. The V gene lost 8 bases and the J gene lost 4 bases, with 15 bases spanning the gap. The CDR3 protein is CASQGDLQYNEQFF. The CDR3 DNA is TGTGCCAGCCAGGGGGACTTACAATACAATGAGCAGTTCTTC.

At least ten counts were recorded for this clonotype. The rearrangement joins TRBV7-9 to TRBJ2-7, with 7 bases matching TRBD1. V shed 3 bases and J 3 bases; nucleotides not matched to a gene: 5. Per germline, CDR1 SEHNR and CDR2 FQNEAQ (reference sequence). The CDR3 contains 14 residues. The CDR3 nucleotides read TGTGCCAGCAGCTTCCGGGACAGTGGCTACGAGCAGTACTTC. Translation gives CASSFRDSGYEQYF.

This clonotype came up a few times. The V and J genes are TRBV24-1 and TRBJ1-5; D is possibly TRBD1 (5 bases). The CDR3 runs to 15 residues. Per germline, CDR1 KGHDR and CDR2 SFDVKD. Trimming cost V 4 bases and J 0 bases, with 9 bases left between them. The CDR3 loop is CATSDPTASNQPQHF. The DNA of the CDR3 is TGTGCCACCAGTGACCCGACAGCTAGCAATCAGCCCCAGCATTTT.

The chain uses TRBV19 and TRBJ2-3; 8 bases map to TRBD1. CDR1 LNHDA and CDR2 SQIVND come from the germline V gene (reference sequence). The CDR3 spans 14 residues. V lost 6 bases and J lost 2; bases outside the gene matches: 4. In DNA, the CDR3 is TGTGCCAGTAGGAGGACAGGGACCACAGATACGCAGTATTTT. Amino acids: CASRRTGTTDTQYF.

As DNA, the CDR3 is TGTGCCAGCAGCTTAGTAGCGGCAGCTAACTATGGCTACACCTTC. Its protein is CASSLVAAANYGYTF. This sequence joins TRBV7-3 and TRBJ1-2, with D unresolved. Trimming took off 2 bases at V and 0 bases at J, with 10 bases between the two ends. This CDR3 spans 15 amino acids. Germline values: CDR1 SGHTA, CDR2 FQGTGA.

This clonotype has only a few counts. V gene TRBV25-1 combines with J gene TRBJ2-1; D remains unclear. V lost 7 bases, J lost 5 bases, and 15 bases lay in between. Germline CDR1 is MGHDK and CDR2 is SYGVNS. The CDR3 is 14 amino acids. The CDR3 region has the DNA TGTGCCAGCACCCACCAGACACACAACAATGAGCAGTTCTTC. Its protein is CASTHQTHNNEQFF.

The V call is TRBV4-2, the J call TRBJ1-5; TRBD1 aligns across 7 bases. The V gene end was trimmed by 1 base and the J gene end by 4 bases; junction bases not matched to a gene: 4. Germline V gene sequence: CDR1 LGHNA, CDR2 YNFKEQ. This CDR3 has 15 residues. The CDR3 DNA reads TGTGCCAGCAGCCAAGCCCTGGGACAGAATCAGCCCCAGCATTTT. Protein product: CASSQALGQNQPQHF.

The rearrangement joins TRBV10-3 to TRBJ2-7; 13 bases map to TRBD2. Trimming cost V 6 bases and J 7 bases; bases outside gene matches: 6. The CDR3 is made up of 14 amino acids. The germline V gene has CDR1 ENHRY and CDR2 SYGVKD. The CDR3 sequence: CAISGTSGTLEQYF. Here the CDR3 DNA reads TGTGCCATCAGCGGGACTAGCGGGACGCTGGAGCAGTACTTC.

The genes are TRBV2 and TRBJ1-2, with TRBD1 matching 10 bases. Germline CDR1 reads SNHLY; CDR2 reads FYNNEI. This CDR3 has 16 amino acids. Trimming took 6 bases from V and 3 from J; bases not matched to a gene: 10. As DNA, the CDR3 is TGTGCCAGCAGCGGTGTAGACAGGGGGCTTGACTATGGCTACACCTTC. Translating gives CASSGVDRGLDYGYTF.

This clonotype turned up a few times. This chain joins TRBV14 and TRBJ2-7, with TRBD2 matching over 10 bases. CDR1 and CDR2 (germline): SGHDN, FVKESK. CDR3 size: 14 residues. V trimming: 9 bases; J trimming: 2 bases; junction bases outside the gene matches: 7. The chain's CDR3 is CASSRTSGAYEQYF. The CDR3 DNA sequence: TGTGCCAGTAGTCGGACTAGCGGCGCCTACGAGCAGTACTTC.

This chain uses TRBV9 with TRBJ2-2; D is undetermined. Germline V gene data show CDR1 as SGDLS and CDR2 as YYNGEE. The CDR3 sequence is 11 residues long. Deletions cut 2 bases from V and 7 bases from J, with 3 bases between. The CDR3 coding sequence is TGTGCCAGCAGCGTCAGCGGGGAGCTGTTTTTT. Its translation: CASSVSGELFF.

The chain has TRBV25-1 and TRBJ2-3; D is undetermined. Germline V gene data show CDR1 as MGHDK and CDR2 as SYGVNS. V was pared by 1 base and J by 1 base, with 9 bases between. The CDR3 consists of 15 residues. The CDR3 coding sequence is TGTGCCAGCAGTGAATCTCTAGGTGGCACAGATACGCAGTATTTT. It codes for CASSESLGGTDTQYF.

The chain links TRBV24-1 to TRBJ2-2, with 8 positions matching TRBD2. Trimming at V came to 10 bases and at J to 3 bases, leaving 0 bases not matched to a gene. In germline, CDR1 is KGHDR, CDR2 SFDVKD. This CDR3 spans 12 amino acids. Here the CDR3 reads CATSGDTGELFF. As DNA, the CDR3 is TGTGCCACTAGCGGGGACACCGGGGAGCTGTTTTTT.

This chain links TRBV29-1 with TRBJ2-7; 11 nucleotides line up with TRBD1. After removal of 6 bases from V and 0 bases from J, the junction contained 7 bases not matched to a gene. Germline-derived CDR1 and CDR2 are SQVTM and ANQGSEA. This CDR3 spans 15 amino acids. The CDR3 loop is CSVGTGGGFSYEQYF. DNA for the CDR3: TGCAGCGTAGGGACAGGGGGAGGCTTCTCCTACGAGCAGTACTTC.

This clonotype was recorded a few times. V and J are TRBV24-1 and TRBJ1-5; no clear D gene. This CDR3 is built from 13 residues. The germline V gene encodes CDR1 KGHDR and CDR2 SFDVKD. V dropped 5 bases and J dropped 2 bases, with 6 bases sitting between them. CDR3 coding DNA: TGTGCCACCAGTGGGCAGGGCAATCAGCCCCAGCATTTT. It is translated as CATSGQGNQPQHF.

The V and J genes are TRBV2 and TRBJ2-7; D is unresolved. Germline V gene lookup returns CDR1 SNHLY and CDR2 FYNNEI. Trimming removed 7 bases from V and 3 bases from J, with 10 bases in between. The CDR3 is 12 amino acids. CDR3: CASNIRFYEQYF. In DNA form, the CDR3 reads TGTGCCAGCAACATCAGGTTCTACGAGCAGTACTTC.

Points on this clonotype: Since a much larger clone is just one base distant, this may be a read error. It is likely a read error, because the conserved phenylalanine at the end of the CDR3 is missing. The chain carries TRBV6-5 and TRBJ2-6; maybe TRBD2 (6 bases). The V gene's germline CDR1 is MNHEY and CDR2 SVGAGI. V lost 2 bases to trimming and J lost 1 base, with 9 bases between them. The CDR3 contains 16 residues. CDR3: CASSYLSGSGANVLTL. For the CDR3, the DNA is TGTGCCAGCAGTTACCTAAGCGGGTCTGGGGCCAACGTCCTGACTCTC.

The chain recombines TRBV6-4 with TRBJ2-3, with TRBD2 matching 7 bases. The J segment lost 12 bases and the V segment lost 4 bases, leaving 25 bases of the junction unmatched. Germline CDR1 is MRHNA and CDR2 is SNTAGT. The CDR3 has 18 amino acids. CDR3: CASSAYHQSGDGGVAQYF. CDR3 in DNA: TGTGCCAGCAGTGCCTACCATCAAAGCGGGGACGGAGGGGTAGCACAGTATTTT.

The rearrangement joins TRBV5-1 to TRBJ2-5; D is perhaps TRBD2 (5 bases). Per germline, CDR1 SGHRS and CDR2 YFSETQ. V gave up 2 bases and J gave up 0 bases, with 14 bases separating them. This CDR3 region has 16 residues. The DNA of the CDR3 is TGCGCCAGCAGCTTAGGGCTAGCTGGAGACCAAGAGACCCAGTACTTC. This translates into CASSLGLAGDQETQYF.

Only one count was recorded for this clonotype. V gene TRBV20-1 combines with J gene TRBJ1-6; 8 bases align to TRBD1. J was trimmed by 15 bases and V by 8 bases; bases with no gene match: 33. In germline, CDR1 is DFQATT, CDR2 SNEGSKA (reference sequence). The CDR3 sequence is 19 residues long. The CDR3 DNA reads TGCAGTCCCGTGGGGACTCCGATCCGCCTACGAGCAGGGGGCTTGGGCCTCCACTTT. It is translated as CSPVGTPIRLRAGGLGLHF.

The rearrangement links TRBV29-1 to TRBJ2-5, with D possibly called TRBD1 or TRBD2 (5 bases each). V was shortened by 5 bases and J by 5 bases, with 18 bases between the two germline ends. This CDR3 spans 14 amino acids. CDR1 and CDR2 from the germline V gene are SQVTM and ANQGSEA. The CDR3 loop reads CSVLPGAPDETQYF. DNA of the CDR3: TGCAGCGTTCTGCCCGGGGCGCCCGATGAGACCCAGTACTTC.

This sequence joins TRBV7-9 and TRBJ1-2, with D unclear. Trimming took off 8 bases at V and 6 bases at J, with 10 bases between the two ends. There are 11 residues in the CDR3. Per germline, CDR1 SEHNR and CDR2 FQNEAQ (reference sequence). CDR3 region: CASFSLDGYTF. DNA of the CDR3: TGTGCCAGCTTCAGCTTAGATGGCTACACCTTC.

The table lists this clonotype with a count of one. The chain recombines TRBV15 with TRBJ2-7, with D perhaps TRBD1 (5 bases). CDR3 length equals 16 residues. CDR1 is LNHNV and CDR2 is YYDKDF in the germline V gene (reference sequence). Trimming took 3 bases from V and 3 from J, leaving 18 bases between them. The CDR3 bases are TGTGCCACCAGCAGCCAAGATGGCACAGGCGACTACGAGCAGTACTTC. Amino acids: CATSSQDGTGDYEQYF.

The chain recombines TRBV29-1 with TRBJ1-2, with TRBD1 as a possible D gene (6 bases). The germline V and J ends were trimmed by 4 bases and 4 bases, with 16 bases remaining between them. Germline V lookup: CDR1 SQVTM, CDR2 ANQGSEA. This CDR3 has 14 residues. The CDR3 spells CSVGGQGSGYGYTF. The CDR3 nucleotides read TGCAGCGTTGGAGGGCAGGGGAGCGGCTATGGCTACACCTTC. The full variable domain, completed using reference TRBV29-1 and TRBJ1-2, is SAVISQKPSRDICQRGTSLTIQCQVDSQVTMMFWYRQQPGQSLTLIATANQGSEATYESGFVIDKFPISRPNLTFSTLTVSNMSPEDSSIYLCSVGGQGSGYGYTFGSGTRLTVV.

The chain employs TRBV11-3 and TRBJ2-3, with unresolved D. Germline V CDR1 and CDR2: SGHNT, YENEEA. Trimming took 3 bases from V and 4 from J, leaving 8 bases between them. The CDR3 contains 13 residues. The CDR3 loop is CASSFSLADTQYF. The CDR3 nucleotides read TGTGCCAGCAGCTTCTCCCTAGCAGATACGCAGTATTTT.